Listed below are T cell receptor beta chains from one sample, sequenced in a study of vaccination and CD4 T cells after COVID-19. TCRdb independently ran MiXCR on the PCR reads; one entry per CDR3 protein. The repertoire holds under 30,000 distinct CDR3 sequences, with around 42% as singletons. These receptors are not linked to any known antigen. The sample here was CD4+ T cells from blood, cultured in vitro, taken about 7 months after SARS-CoV-2 vaccination. The receptors shown here come from a human donor who had recovered from COVID-19. Each CDR3 is given with its conserved first and last residue. The D gene is left open where the match is weak. For some rows the clone size is stated as once, few or many, or as a class when expanded; others skip it.

clone size: -
J gene: TRBJ2-1
V gene: TRBV28
D gene: TRBD1
CDR3 protein: CASSLGTGLMNEQFF
CDR3 DNA: TGTGCCAGCAGTTTAGGGACAGGGCTGATGAATGAGCAGTTCTTC

clone size: few
J gene: TRBJ1-6
V gene: TRBV6-1
D gene: -
CDR3 protein: CASSEAAGENSPLHF
CDR3 DNA: TGTGCCAGCAGTGAAGCAGCAGGCGAGAATTCACCCCTCCACTTT

clone size: -
J gene: TRBJ2-6
V gene: TRBV24-1
D gene: -
CDR3 protein: CATSDAPGQPGANVLTF
CDR3 DNA: TGTGCCACCAGTGACGCCCCCGGACAACCTGGGGCCAACGTCCTGACTTTC

clone size: -
J gene: TRBJ2-5
V gene: TRBV6-1
D gene: -
CDR3 protein: CASTSPKRGETQYF
CDR3 DNA: TGTGCCAGCACCTCCCCCAAACGGGGTGAGACCCAGTACTTC

clone size: -
J gene: TRBJ1-1
V gene: TRBV20-1
D gene: TRBD1
CDR3 protein: CSASEDRGLMNTEAFF
CDR3 DNA: TGCAGTGCTAGTGAAGACAGGGGGTTAATGAACACTGAAGCTTTCTTT

clone size: -
J gene: TRBJ2-5
V gene: TRBV20-1
D gene: TRBD2
CDR3 protein: CSATTSGRAFKTQYF
CDR3 DNA: TGCAGTGCTACGACTAGCGGGAGGGCTTTTAAGACCCAGTACTTC

clone size: -
J gene: TRBJ2-1
V gene: TRBV5-4
D gene: TRBD2
CDR3 protein: CASSGAGGRYNEQFF
CDR3 DNA: TGTGCCAGCAGCGGAGCGGGAGGGAGGTACAATGAGCAGTTCTTC

clone size: -
J gene: TRBJ1-1
V gene: TRBV7-6
D gene: -
CDR3 protein: CASSLGRGDTEAFF
CDR3 DNA: TGTGCCAGCAGCTTAGGACGGGGTGACACTGAAGCTTTCTTT

clone size: -
J gene: TRBJ2-1
V gene: TRBV28
D gene: -
CDR3 protein: CASISHPGAGDGNEQFF
CDR3 DNA: TGTGCCAGCATTTCACACCCAGGGGCGGGAGATGGGAATGAGCAGTTCTTC

clone size: -
J gene: TRBJ2-1
V gene: TRBV6-4
D gene: -
CDR3 protein: CASSETVSDVNEQFF
CDR3 DNA: TGTGCCAGCAGTGAGACAGTGTCGGATGTCAATGAGCAGTTCTTC

clone size: -
J gene: TRBJ2-3
V gene: TRBV20-1
D gene: TRBD2
CDR3 protein: CSASVSGRPMTTQYF
CDR3 DNA: TGCAGTGCTAGCGTTAGCGGGAGGCCGATGACTACGCAGTATTTT

clone size: medium-sized
J gene: TRBJ2-1
V gene: TRBV28
D gene: -
CDR3 protein: CATKDNEQFF
CDR3 DNA: TGTGCCACGAAAGACAATGAGCAGTTCTTC

clone size: -
J gene: TRBJ2-7
V gene: TRBV20-1
D gene: -
CDR3 protein: CSASRTYEQYF
CDR3 DNA: TGCAGTGCTAGTCGGACCTACGAGCAGTACTTC

clone size: -
J gene: TRBJ2-1
V gene: TRBV27
D gene: TRBD2
CDR3 protein: CASRPRLAGGPNGEQFF
CDR3 DNA: TGTGCCAGCAGGCCAAGACTAGCGGGAGGACCCAATGGTGAGCAGTTCTTC

clone size: -
J gene: TRBJ2-7
V gene: TRBV6-1
D gene: TRBD2
CDR3 protein: CASSDWGLAGIYEQYF
CDR3 DNA: TGTGCCAGCAGTGATTGGGGGCTAGCGGGTATCTACGAGCAGTACTTC

clone size: -
J gene: TRBJ2-7
V gene: TRBV20-1
D gene: -
CDR3 protein: CSARPLPSGSHEQYF
CDR3 DNA: TGCAGTGCGCGTCCCTTGCCCAGCGGGTCTCACGAGCAGTACTTC

clone size: -
J gene: TRBJ2-5
V gene: TRBV14
D gene: TRBD1
CDR3 protein: CASSHRTGMGPDTQYF
CDR3 DNA: TGTGCCAGCAGCCACCGGACAGGGATGGGACCGGATACCCAGTACTTC

clone size: -
J gene: TRBJ2-5
V gene: TRBV11-2
D gene: -
CDR3 protein: CASRSIRHQETQYF
CDR3 DNA: TGTGCCAGCAGATCTATCCGCCACCAAGAGACCCAGTACTTC

clone size: -
J gene: TRBJ1-1
V gene: TRBV7-9
D gene: -
CDR3 protein: CASSFRVGAVTEAFF
CDR3 DNA: TGTGCCAGCAGCTTCAGGGTCGGGGCGGTTACTGAAGCTTTCTTT

clone size: -
J gene: TRBJ2-5
V gene: TRBV7-8
D gene: -
CDR3 protein: CASSLGGQETQYF
CDR3 DNA: TGTGCCAGCAGCTTAGGGGGGCAAGAGACCCAGTACTTC

clone size: -
J gene: TRBJ1-5
V gene: TRBV29-1
D gene: TRBD1
CDR3 protein: CSVLGQGGQPQHF
CDR3 DNA: TGCAGCGTCCTGGGACAGGGGGGTCAGCCCCAGCATTTT

clone size: -
J gene: TRBJ2-3
V gene: TRBV20-1
D gene: -
CDR3 protein: CSAQDPLRLVPQYF
CDR3 DNA: TGCAGTGCTCAGGACCCCCTCAGACTAGTCCCGCAGTATTTT

clone size: few
J gene: TRBJ1-5
V gene: TRBV7-8
D gene: -
CDR3 protein: CASSLDLGGNQPQHF
CDR3 DNA: TGTGCCAGCAGCTTAGATCTGGGCGGCAATCAGCCCCAGCATTTT

clone size: -
J gene: TRBJ2-3
V gene: TRBV20-1
D gene: -
CDR3 protein: CSANSGGTDTQYF
CDR3 DNA: TGCAGTGCTAATTCGGGTGGCACAGATACGCAGTATTTT

clone size: -
J gene: TRBJ2-6
V gene: TRBV28
D gene: -
CDR3 protein: CASSLPGSGANVLTF
CDR3 DNA: TGTGCCAGCAGTTTGCCCGGGTCAGGGGCCAACGTCCTGACTTTC

clone size: -
J gene: TRBJ2-1
V gene: TRBV24-1
D gene: TRBD1
CDR3 protein: CATSDWDRGDDEQFF
CDR3 DNA: TGTGCCACCAGTGATTGGGACAGGGGAGACGATGAGCAGTTCTTC

clone size: -
J gene: TRBJ1-5
V gene: TRBV6-5
D gene: -
CDR3 protein: CASSFTGQPQHF
CDR3 DNA: TGTGCCAGCAGTTTTACGGGTCAGCCCCAGCATTTT